A single T cell receptor (beta chain) is shown here with its context. This clonotype was counted at least ten times. The antigen this receptor binds is unknown. Base qualities are not recorded, but no much larger clone differs from it by a single base. This specimen belongs to a study of T-cell reconstitution after alpha-beta-depleted transplantation in children (dated by TCRdb to the mid-2010s). In the study overall: Using TCR repertoire profiling, the study followed T-cell immune reconstitution in a quantitative way in children after TCRalphabeta/CD19-depleted allogeneic hematopoietic cell transplantation. The study at large found these results: The frequencies of hyperexpanded clones fell over the following months, and after one year, T-cell counts and TCRbeta diversity were mostly attributed to newly produced T cells. In some patients, the high TCRbeta diversity seen at day 60 was put down to recipient T cells and intrathymic progenitors that had survived conditioning. About two months after transplant, the apparently early recovery of alphabetaT-cell counts reportedly depended on just several hundred clones that had expanded rapidly and came from non-depleted graft cells.

Library preparation was by PCR. The run used an Illumina HiSeq 2500. To normalize quantification of the TCRbeta repertoire, the TCR libraries were built with molecular barcoding that relied on unique molecular identifiers. TCRdb trimmed public reads at Q25 via fastp, called clones via MiXCR and kept in-frame beta chains. Rows are unified per CDR3 protein, each entry keeping the most common DNA and genes. This sample holds approximately 490,000 distinct CDR3 sequences; roughly 10% were observed only once. About 2.1% of the sample lies in the top ten. The CDR3 starts with the cysteine, ends with the phenylalanine, and has 14 residues. This entry keeps only the CDR3 DNA: 42 bases, framed from base 1. Cut back by 4 bases and 2 bases, the V and J ends lie 10 bases apart. Based on the germline V gene, the CDR1 and CDR2 sequences are SGHDT and YYEEEE. Explained via the paper, the treatment or condition label denotes: allogeneic hematopoietic cell transplantation with graft depleted of TCRalphabeta T cells and CD19 B cells. The transplant recipients were children given TCRalphabeta/CD19-depleted allogeneic hematopoietic cell grafts.

The receptor was isolated from a child aged 2-9 years with inherited bone marrow failure, due to receive a stem cell transplant. Recombination linked TRBV5-6 to TRBJ2-1; confidence is insufficient to name the D gene. Sequenced material: PBMCs, taken before TCRalphabeta/CD19-depleted stem cell transplant. The CDR3 reads CASSGEPTYNEQFF. The sequence in DNA is TGTGCCAGCAGCGGGGAACCAACCTACAATGAGCAGTTCTTC.